Listed below are T cell receptor beta chains from one sample, sequenced in a study of shared clonotypes between healthy human individuals. Method: immunoSEQ multiplex PCR; TCRdb's copy keeps in-frame clones and lacks some. Found here are around 2.1 million clones, 85% to 95% of them singletons; the top ten hold roughly 1.7%. Material: naive CD8+ T cells from PBMCs. The receptors shown here come from a man younger than 35 in good health. Some clones in this sample may be carry-over from other donors' samples. CDR3s include the opening cysteine and the closing phenylalanine or tryptophan. Each record gives: CDR3 DNA, CDR3 protein, D gene, V gene, J gene, clone size. D genes are given only for firm matches. For some rows the clone size is stated as once, few or many, or as a class when expanded; others skip it.

cdr3_nt: TGTGCCAGCAGCGTTCACCCGACAGATCCTAACTATGGCTACACCTTC
cdr3_aa: CASSVHPTDPNYGYTF
d_call: NA
v_call: TRBV9
j_call: TRBJ1-2
clone_size: NA

cdr3_nt: TGTGCCAGCAAGGGGGACAGGGCCTACGAGCAGTACTTC
cdr3_aa: CASKGDRAYEQYF
d_call: TRBD1
v_call: TRBV28
j_call: TRBJ2-7
clone_size: NA

cdr3_nt: TGTGCCAGCAGGAGAGGGATCCCAGAGACCCAGTACTTC
cdr3_aa: CASRRGIPETQYF
d_call: NA
v_call: TRBV28
j_call: TRBJ2-5
clone_size: NA

cdr3_nt: TGCGCCAGCAGTCATCCGGACAAGGACAGGGGTGATAGCAATCAGCCCCAGCATTTT
cdr3_aa: CASSHPDKDRGDSNQPQHF
d_call: TRBD1
v_call: TRBV23-1
j_call: TRBJ1-5
clone_size: few

cdr3_nt: TGTGCCAGCAGTCCCCCCCGGACTGCTTATGGCTACACCTTC
cdr3_aa: CASSPPRTAYGYTF
d_call: NA
v_call: TRBV28
j_call: TRBJ1-2
clone_size: once

cdr3_nt: TGTGCCAGCAGTTCAGGACTGGTGGTAGCGGGGAGACTTGAGCAGTTCTTC
cdr3_aa: CASSSGLVVAGRLEQFF
d_call: TRBD2
v_call: TRBV27
j_call: TRBJ2-1
clone_size: once

cdr3_nt: TGCAGCGTTGCACACCCGGAACCTGAAGCTTTCTTT
cdr3_aa: CSVAHPEPEAFF
d_call: NA
v_call: TRBV29-1
j_call: TRBJ1-1
clone_size: NA

cdr3_nt: TGTGCCAGCAGTTTGGGAACCAATGAGCAGTTCTTC
cdr3_aa: CASSLGTNEQFF
d_call: NA
v_call: TRBV5-6
j_call: TRBJ2-1
clone_size: NA

cdr3_nt: TGTGCCAGCAGCTTAGCTCCGGGACTAGAAACCTACGAGCAGTACTTC
cdr3_aa: CASSLAPGLETYEQYF
d_call: TRBD2
v_call: TRBV11-2
j_call: TRBJ2-7
clone_size: NA

cdr3_nt: TGTGCCAGCAGCTCTGGTTACACCCCTATAGATGAGCAGTTCTTC
cdr3_aa: CASSSGYTPIDEQFF
d_call: NA
v_call: TRBV7-9
j_call: TRBJ2-1
clone_size: NA

cdr3_nt: TGTGCCAGCAGCAACCTCGGACAGGGGAAGACCTACAATGAGCAGTTCTTC
cdr3_aa: CASSNLGQGKTYNEQFF
d_call: TRBD1
v_call: TRBV7-9
j_call: TRBJ2-1
clone_size: NA

cdr3_nt: TGTGCCAGTACCCAAGACAGGGGGCCTGGCACAGATACGCAGTATTTT
cdr3_aa: CASTQDRGPGTDTQYF
d_call: TRBD1
v_call: TRBV19
j_call: TRBJ2-3
clone_size: NA

cdr3_nt: TGTGCCAGCAGTCAAGGACTAGCGGGAAATCAAGAGACCCAGTACTTC
cdr3_aa: CASSQGLAGNQETQYF
d_call: TRBD2
v_call: TRBV6-1
j_call: TRBJ2-5
clone_size: NA

cdr3_nt: TGTGCCAGCAGAAGTCCGGGACTAGCGGGACTCCTCTCCTACGAGCAGTACTTC
cdr3_aa: CASRSPGLAGLLSYEQYF
d_call: TRBD2
v_call: TRBV28
j_call: TRBJ2-7
clone_size: NA

cdr3_nt: TGTGCCAGCAGTCTGGGGGCCCCTAGGGGCGGGACGGTCTCCTACGAGCAGTACTTC
cdr3_aa: CASSLGAPRGGTVSYEQYF
d_call: NA
v_call: TRBV28
j_call: TRBJ2-7
clone_size: NA

cdr3_nt: TGTGCCAGCAGCTCCCACAGGGATCCCTCCTACGAGCAGTACTTC
cdr3_aa: CASSSHRDPSYEQYF
d_call: NA
v_call: TRBV7-2
j_call: TRBJ2-7
clone_size: NA

cdr3_nt: TGTGCCAGCACAACAGGGTCGGCTCAGCCCCAGCATTTT
cdr3_aa: CASTTGSAQPQHF
d_call: NA
v_call: TRBV2
j_call: TRBJ1-5
clone_size: few

cdr3_nt: TGTGCCAGCGATACTGGACGGGAGTGGGCCAAAAACATTCAGTACTTC
cdr3_aa: CASDTGREWAKNIQYF
d_call: NA
v_call: TRBV21-1
j_call: TRBJ2-4
clone_size: NA

cdr3_nt: TGCGCCAGCAGCCAGGACTATCCCCCTTCCTACGAGCAGTACTTC
cdr3_aa: CASSQDYPPSYEQYF
d_call: NA
v_call: TRBV4-1
j_call: TRBJ2-7
clone_size: NA

cdr3_nt: TGTGCCAGCAGTTCTAGCGGGAGGACCGTAAACATTCAGTACTTC
cdr3_aa: CASSSSGRTVNIQYF
d_call: TRBD2
v_call: TRBV28
j_call: TRBJ2-4
clone_size: NA

cdr3_nt: TGTGCCAGCAGTTCCCCGGGTGGCCGGCAGAGGGATGGCTACACCTTC
cdr3_aa: CASSSPGGRQRDGYTF
d_call: NA
v_call: TRBV28
j_call: TRBJ1-2
clone_size: NA

cdr3_nt: TGTGCCAGTATTGGGGGACACAAGTCCTACAATGAGCAGTTCTTC
cdr3_aa: CASIGGHKSYNEQFF
d_call: NA
v_call: TRBV19
j_call: TRBJ2-1
clone_size: NA

cdr3_nt: TGTGCCAGCAGCTTAGGACAGGGGCTAAATGAGCAGTTCTTC
cdr3_aa: CASSLGQGLNEQFF
d_call: TRBD1
v_call: TRBV7-3
j_call: TRBJ2-1
clone_size: NA

cdr3_nt: TGTGCCAGCAGCGTGACACTCTCCTACGAGCAGTACTTC
cdr3_aa: CASSVTLSYEQYF
d_call: NA
v_call: TRBV7-9
j_call: TRBJ2-7
clone_size: NA

cdr3_nt: TGTGCCAGCAGTTCGAGGACAAGTCGTGACACCATATATTTT
cdr3_aa: CASSSRTSRDTIYF
d_call: NA
v_call: TRBV27
j_call: TRBJ1-3
clone_size: NA

cdr3_nt: TGTGCCAGCGATGGGGGGTTCCCGAACACTGAAGCTTTCTTT
cdr3_aa: CASDGGFPNTEAFF
d_call: NA
v_call: TRBV25-1
j_call: TRBJ1-1
clone_size: NA

cdr3_nt: TGTGCCAGCAGCTCACCCGGGACTAGCGACTACGAGCAGTACTTC
cdr3_aa: CASSSPGTSDYEQYF
d_call: TRBD2
v_call: TRBV27
j_call: TRBJ2-7
clone_size: NA

cdr3_nt: TGTGCCAGCCCCGAGGGGGGGGAGAAGGAGACCCAGTACTTC
cdr3_aa: CASPEGGEKETQYF
d_call: NA
v_call: TRBV2
j_call: TRBJ2-5
clone_size: NA

cdr3_nt: TGTGCCAGCTCACCAGGCAGGGAGAGTGGAAACACCATATATTTT
cdr3_aa: CASSPGRESGNTIYF
d_call: NA
v_call: TRBV18
j_call: TRBJ1-3
clone_size: few

cdr3_nt: TGTGCCAGCAGGCGTACGCCGGGACCAACGGGCGAGCAGTACTTC
cdr3_aa: CASRRTPGPTGEQYF
d_call: NA
v_call: TRBV6-5
j_call: TRBJ2-7
clone_size: once

cdr3_nt: TGTGCCAGCAGCTTAGGGACAGGCGGTACCCAAGAGACCCAGTACTTC
cdr3_aa: CASSLGTGGTQETQYF
d_call: TRBD1
v_call: TRBV11-2
j_call: TRBJ2-5
clone_size: once

cdr3_nt: TGTGCCAGCAGCGCGAGACTGAACACTGAAGCTTTCTTT
cdr3_aa: CASSARLNTEAFF
d_call: NA
v_call: TRBV9
j_call: TRBJ1-1
clone_size: few

cdr3_nt: TGTGCCAGCAGTACACATAGGGGACTAGCGGGAGGTGAGACCCAGTACTTC
cdr3_aa: CASSTHRGLAGGETQYF
d_call: TRBD2
v_call: TRBV27
j_call: TRBJ2-5
clone_size: NA

cdr3_nt: TGTGCCAGTAGTATCCTTCGGGACAAGGGAAACACCATATATTTT
cdr3_aa: CASSILRDKGNTIYF
d_call: NA
v_call: TRBV19
j_call: TRBJ1-3
clone_size: NA

cdr3_nt: TGTGCCAGTAGTATAGAGCGGCTAGCCATGGGGAATGAGCAGTTCTTC
cdr3_aa: CASSIERLAMGNEQFF
d_call: NA
v_call: TRBV19
j_call: TRBJ2-1
clone_size: NA

cdr3_nt: TGTGCCAGCAGCTTAGTTCACAGGGAGGACACCGGGGAGCTGTTTTTT
cdr3_aa: CASSLVHREDTGELFF
d_call: NA
v_call: TRBV11-2
j_call: TRBJ2-2
clone_size: NA

cdr3_nt: TGCGCCAGCAGCTACTCCGGGACAGGGGTGATTGAGCAGTTCTTC
cdr3_aa: CASSYSGTGVIEQFF
d_call: TRBD1
v_call: TRBV5-1
j_call: TRBJ2-1
clone_size: NA

cdr3_nt: TGTGCCAGCAGTTTACGGGAGGGAGCGGATACGCAGTATTTT
cdr3_aa: CASSLREGADTQYF
d_call: TRBD2
v_call: TRBV28
j_call: TRBJ2-3
clone_size: NA

cdr3_nt: TGCGCCCGAAGAACAGGGGACGAGCAGTACTTC
cdr3_aa: CARRTGDEQYF
d_call: TRBD1
v_call: TRBV5-1
j_call: TRBJ2-7
clone_size: NA

cdr3_nt: TGCAGTGCTAGGTACGGGCAGATTTTCTTC
cdr3_aa: CSARYGQIFF
d_call: NA
v_call: TRBV20-1
j_call: TRBJ2-1
clone_size: NA

cdr3_nt: TGTGCCAGCAGTTACTCGGAGGGAACTAACTATGGCTACACCTTC
cdr3_aa: CASSYSEGTNYGYTF
d_call: NA
v_call: TRBV6-6
j_call: TRBJ1-2
clone_size: NA

cdr3_nt: TGTGCCAGCAGCTTACTCCCTGGCGGAGAGGGGACCGGGGAGCTGTTTTTT
cdr3_aa: CASSLLPGGEGTGELFF
d_call: NA
v_call: TRBV7-8
j_call: TRBJ2-2
clone_size: NA

cdr3_nt: TGTGCCAGCAGCCCCATGGGGGTAGGGGACACTGAAGCTTTCTTT
cdr3_aa: CASSPMGVGDTEAFF
d_call: NA
v_call: TRBV9
j_call: TRBJ1-1
clone_size: NA

cdr3_nt: TGCAGCGTCCTCGGGGGGCTAGCGGGAGTCGTAGATACGCAGTATTTT
cdr3_aa: CSVLGGLAGVVDTQYF
d_call: TRBD2
v_call: TRBV29-1
j_call: TRBJ2-3
clone_size: once

cdr3_nt: TGTGCCAGCAGCTTGCGTGTCGGCATTCAGTACTTC
cdr3_aa: CASSLRVGIQYF
d_call: NA
v_call: TRBV5-6
j_call: TRBJ2-4
clone_size: NA

cdr3_nt: TGTGCCAGCAGTGAAGCTCCTGGGCATGAGCAGTTCTTC
cdr3_aa: CASSEAPGHEQFF
d_call: NA
v_call: TRBV6-1
j_call: TRBJ2-1
clone_size: NA

cdr3_nt: TGTGCCATCAGTGAGTCGAACTCAGCGGTCTCCTACGAGCAGTACTTC
cdr3_aa: CAISESNSAVSYEQYF
d_call: NA
v_call: TRBV10-3
j_call: TRBJ2-7
clone_size: NA

cdr3_nt: TGTGCCAGCAGCCCCCGAGGGGGGTTGGTAGCCGAGCAGTACTTC
cdr3_aa: CASSPRGGLVAEQYF
d_call: NA
v_call: TRBV7-9
j_call: TRBJ2-7
clone_size: NA

cdr3_nt: TGTGCCAGCAGCTTGGGGGGAAAACAAGAGACCCAGTACTTC
cdr3_aa: CASSLGGKQETQYF
d_call: NA
v_call: TRBV5-6
j_call: TRBJ2-5
clone_size: NA

cdr3_nt: TGCAGCGTTGTTTGGCAGCAATCCTCCGGGGAGCTGTTTTTT
cdr3_aa: CSVVWQQSSGELFF
d_call: NA
v_call: TRBV29-1
j_call: TRBJ2-2
clone_size: NA

cdr3_nt: TGCGCCAGCAGCCCTCCGAAGGGGGGGGCTGAAAAACTGTTTTTT
cdr3_aa: CASSPPKGGAEKLFF
d_call: NA
v_call: TRBV4-1
j_call: TRBJ1-4
clone_size: NA